These 14 T cell receptor beta chains originate from one sample sequenced in a study of graft-versus-host responses after intestinal transplantation. Their recognized antigens are unknown. TCRdb's table, derived via immunoSEQ multiplex PCR, lists solely in-frame clones and lacks some. The sample records about 86,000 clones, about 87% being singletons. Sample: unstimulated CD4+ T cells sorted from spleen or lymph node cells, taken before transplant. The receptors derive from a human donor who was the organ donor for an intestinal transplant.

This clone showed up just once. This chain connects TRBV30 to TRBJ1-2, with 7 bases identical to TRBD1. Germline-derived CDR1 and CDR2 are GTSNPN and SVGIG (reference sequence). The V gene end was trimmed by 4 bases and the J gene end by 4 bases; junction bases not matched to a gene: 9. The CDR3 loop spans 14 amino acids. In DNA form, the CDR3 reads TGTGCCTGGAAAAACAGGGGCCCTTTCTATGGCTACACCTTC. Its translation: CAWKNRGPFYGYTF.

This chain uses TRBV9 with TRBJ2-1; 10 bases match TRBD1. CDR1 and CDR2 (germline): SGDLS, YYNGEE. There are 14 residues in the CDR3. V trimming: 8 bases; J trimming: 9 bases; junction bases outside the gene matches: 11. CDR3 amino acids: CASSTRQGASEQFF. The CDR3 DNA follows: TGTGCCAGTTCGACGAGACAGGGGGCGTCTGAGCAGTTCTTC.

The CDR3 is CASSPPPGGYTF. In DNA form, the CDR3 reads TGTGCCAGCAGTCCCCCTCCGGGAGGCTACACCTTC. This chain uses TRBV6-5 with TRBJ1-2, with D uncertain. This CDR3 comprises 12 residues. The germline V gene encodes CDR1 MNHEY and CDR2 SVGAGI. Trimming removed 5 bases at V and 8 bases at J, with 12 bases between.

The chain uses TRBV18 and TRBJ2-5, with D possibly TRBD1 on 6 matching bases. Germline CDR1 is KGHSH and CDR2 is LQKENI. The length of the CDR3 is 18 residues. V lost 3 bases, J lost 4 bases, and 24 bases lay in between. For the CDR3, the DNA is TGTGCCAGCTCACCCCCCCCGGACCTCTACAGGGACCGAGAGACCCAGTACTTC. Translating gives CASSPPPDLYRDRETQYF.

The DNA for the CDR3 is TGCGCCAGCAGCCAATCGGTCACCCCTCAGCCCCAGCATTTT. It specifies CASSQSVTPQPQHF. The chain uses TRBV4-3 and TRBJ1-5; D gene uncertain. The V and J ends lost 2 bases and 6 bases respectively, with 11 bases between them. The germline V gene has CDR1 LGHNA and CDR2 YSLEER. This CDR3 region has 14 residues.

The gene calls are TRBV5-1 and TRBJ1-1; no clear D gene. The CDR3 consists of 13 residues. Trimming shortened V by 4 bases and J by 0 bases, and 7 bases separated the two germline ends. Germline CDR1 is SGHRS and CDR2 is YFSETQ. The CDR3 sequence is CASSIQMNTEAFF. As DNA, the CDR3 is TGCGCCAGCAGCATCCAGATGAACACTGAAGCTTTCTTT.

The chain is built from TRBV29-1 and TRBJ2-5; possibly TRBD1 for D (5 bases). V dropped 4 bases and J dropped 5 bases, with 23 bases sitting between them. The germline V gene encodes CDR1 SQVTM and CDR2 ANQGSEA. The CDR3 is 16 amino acids. CDR3: CSVAGFSSAHGETQYF. Here the CDR3 DNA reads TGCAGCGTTGCAGGGTTCAGCTCAGCACATGGCGAGACCCAGTACTTC. The full variable domain, with the rest looked up from reference TRBV29-1 and TRBJ2-5, is SAVISQKPSRDICQRGTSLTIQCQVDSQVTMMFWYRQQPGQSLTLIATANQGSEATYESGFVIDKFPISRPNLTFSTLTVSNMSPEDSSIYLCSVAGFSSAHGETQYFGPGTRLLVL.

The V call is TRBV7-2, the J call TRBJ2-2, with D tentatively TRBD2 (5 bases). The CDR3 runs to 17 residues. Per germline, CDR1 SGHTA and CDR2 FQGNSA. Trimming stripped 4 bases from V and 3 bases from J, with 18 bases between. The CDR3 sequence is CASSSSPPGLYTGELFF. The CDR3, as DNA: TGTGCCAGCAGCTCTTCCCCTCCCGGACTGTACACCGGGGAGCTGTTTTTT.

The V gene is TRBV15, the J gene TRBJ1-6; TRBD1 matches at 9 bases. The CDR3 length is 16 residues. CDR1 and CDR2 from the germline V gene are LNHNV and YYDKDF (reference sequence). Trimming removed 2 bases from V and 9 bases from J; junction bases left unmatched: 8. CDR3 loop: CATSRLTGGGGSPLHF. DNA of the CDR3: TGTGCCACCAGCAGACTCACAGGGGGCGGAGGTTCACCCCTCCACTTT. The whole variable domain, filled in from reference TRBV15 and TRBJ1-6, reads DAMVIQNPRYQVTQFGKPVTLSCSQTLNHNVMYWYQQKSSQAPKLLFHYYDKDFNNEADTPDNFQSRRPNTSFCFLDIRSPGLGDTAMYLCATSRLTGGGGSPLHFGNGTRLTVT.

The genes are TRBV19 and TRBJ1-2, with a tentative D call TRBD1 (6 bases). Trimming removed 7 bases at V and 3 bases at J, with 18 bases between. The length of the CDR3 is 15 residues. Germline V gives CDR1 LNHDA, CDR2 SQIVND (reference sequence). The CDR3 region is CASTDFGGRDYGYTF. CDR3 nucleotides: TGTGCCAGTACCGACTTTGGGGGCCGGGACTATGGCTACACCTTC.

The V call is TRBV5-1, the J call TRBJ1-1, with D perhaps matching TRBD1 (5 bases). Germline values: CDR1 SGHRS, CDR2 YFSETQ. Trimming removed 1 base from V and 0 bases from J, with 7 bases in between. CDR3 size: 14 residues. CDR3 sequence (DNA): TGCGCCAGCAGCTTGCGGGGGGTGAACACTGAAGCTTTCTTT. This encodes CASSLRGVNTEAFF.

CDR3 DNA sequence: TGTGCCACCACGATCAGGACTGGGGCCAACGTCCTGACTTTC. Translation gives CATTIRTGANVLTF. V gene TRBV6-6 combines with J gene TRBJ2-6, with D unresolved. V was clipped by 10 bases and J by 2 bases, with 12 bases between them. The length of the CDR3 is 14 residues. CDR1 and CDR2 from the germline V gene are MNHNY and SVGAGI (reference sequence).

The rearrangement links TRBV5-1 to TRBJ2-7, with a possible D match to TRBD1 (6 bases). The CDR3 has 15 amino acids. Germline CDR1 reads SGHRS; CDR2 reads YFSETQ. V lost 3 bases and J lost 4, with 17 bases in between. The CDR3 DNA reads as TGCGCCAGCAGCTGGGGGCTAGCTGAGTCTTACGAGCAGTACTTC. Residues: CASSWGLAESYEQYF.

This sequence joins TRBV28 and TRBJ1-2; tentative D call: TRBD1 (5 bases). Trimming pared 5 bases from V and 3 bases from J, leaving 13 bases between. This CDR3 contains 14 residues. From germline, CDR1 is MDHEN and CDR2 SYDVKM. The CDR3 loop reads CASSPPRGDYGYTF. Written as DNA, the CDR3 is TGTGCCAGCAGTCCCCCCCGGGGGGACTATGGCTACACCTTC.